The T cell receptor beta chain described here comes from a study of blood T cell repertoires in COVID-19. Some clones are missing from TCRdb's copy, which holds only in-frame ones; the method was immunoSEQ multiplex PCR. The top ten clones hold 3% to 4.5% of a sample with under 85,000 clones, 84% of them seen once. The V segment lost 3 bases and the J segment 0 bases; nucleotides outside the gene matches: 8. There are 16 residues in the CDR3. Germline V gives CDR1 SGHTA, CDR2 FQGNSA. Source material: peripheral blood. This chain links TRBV7-2 with TRBJ2-7, with TRBD1 matching over 7 bases. The TCR sequence derives from a man aged 45-65 years with acute or convalescent COVID-19. The CDR3 region is CASSLPEGGFSYEQYF. In nucleotides, the CDR3 is TGTGCCAGCAGCTTGCCGGAAGGGGGCTTCTCCTACGAGCAGTACTTC.